This T cell receptor (beta chain) derives from a study of control samples from healthy donors and cancer patients. The CDR3 loop spans 14 amino acids. With 0 bases removed from V and 2 bases from J, the gap between germline ends came to 8 bases. Germline CDR1 is MNHEY and CDR2 is SVGAGI. This table comes from immunoSEQ multiplex PCR, and its TCRdb copy is limited to in-frame clones, with some not included. The sample has 40,000 or so clones, around 93% seen once. The sample comprised PBMCs. The receptor was isolated from a woman aged 40 to 49 with head and neck cancer. The J gene is TRBJ2-7, the V gene TRBV6-5; the D is unclear. CDR3 in DNA: TGTGCCAGCAGTTACTCGACGCTAGCCTACGAGCAGTACTTC. It translates to CASSYSTLAYEQYF.